The 29 T cell receptor beta chains presented below share a single source sample, sequenced in a study of CD8 T cells in ankylosing spondylitis. TCRdb independently ran MiXCR on the 5' RACE reads; one entry per CDR3 protein. Among roughly 100,000 distinct CDR3 sequences listed, almost 8.5% were seen once. The sequencing sample was made of blood, either unsorted or a sorted T cell fraction (not recorded which). All receptors derive from a male donor with ankylosing spondylitis or in good health (not recorded which).

This clonotype occurred many times. The CDR3 DNA reads as TGCGCCAGCAGCTTGACAGGGGTTATGAACTATGGCTACACCTTC. It encodes CASSLTGVMNYGYTF. The chain has TRBV5-1 and TRBJ1-2; 7 nucleotides match TRBD1. The CDR3 is 15 residues long. V was pared by 1 base and J by 2 bases, with 5 bases of the junction left unmatched. CDR1 is SGHRS and CDR2 is YFSETQ in the germline V gene.

This clonotype was observed a few times. The chain couples TRBV6-4 to TRBJ2-7, with 7 bases lining up with TRBD1. The germline CDR1 and CDR2 sequences are MRHNA and SNTAGT. The CDR3 totals 14 residues. V shed 5 bases, J shed 3 bases, and the junction held 7 bases outside the gene matches. In nucleotides, the CDR3 is TGTGCCAGCAGTCTCAGGGGGAGACACTACGAGCAGTACTTC. The encoded protein is CASSLRGRHYEQYF.

This clonotype was seen repeatedly, ten times or more. The J gene is TRBJ2-3, the V gene TRBV18; weak D call: TRBD2 (5 bases). This CDR3 is built from 13 residues. The germline V and J ends were trimmed by 0 bases and 6 bases, with 7 bases remaining between them. Germline assignment: CDR1 KGHSH and CDR2 LQKENI. CDR3 DNA sequence: TGTGCCAGCTCACCACCCCCGGGGGATACGCAGTATTTT. The encoded protein is CASSPPPGDTQYF.

This rearrangement joins TRBV7-2 to TRBJ2-3; unclear D gene. Trimming left V 1 base short and J 2 bases short, with 13 bases between. The CDR3 consists of 16 residues. Germline V gene sequence: CDR1 SGHTA, CDR2 FQGNSA. CDR3 bases: TGTGCCAGCAGCTTAGACTCGGGCCTCCCCACAGATACGCAGTATTTT. It yields the protein CASSLDSGLPTDTQYF.

This clonotype was seen many times. The gene calls are TRBV10-3 and TRBJ2-1; D remains unclear. The V gene's germline CDR1 is ENHRY and CDR2 SYGVKD. Deletions cut 0 bases from V and 4 bases from J, with 7 bases between. The CDR3 extends over 14 amino acids. In DNA, the CDR3 is TGTGCCATCAGTGAGTCTTACAGATACAATGAGCAGTTCTTC. Residues: CAISESYRYNEQFF.

Ten or more counts support this clonotype. The chain has TRBV5-1 and TRBJ2-1; 9 nucleotides match TRBD1. This CDR3 contains 16 residues. Germline V gene data show CDR1 as SGHRS and CDR2 as YFSETQ. V shed 2 bases, J shed 4 bases, and the junction held 7 bases outside the gene matches. CDR3 coding DNA: TGCGCCAGCAGCTTCTCCGGGACAGGGAGTTACAATGAGCAGTTCTTC. Translating gives CASSFSGTGSYNEQFF.

This clonotype was seen repeatedly, ten times or more. The chain combines TRBV11-2 with TRBJ2-7; D gene uncertain. Trimming stripped 7 bases from V and 1 base from J, with 17 bases between. Looked up from germline, CDR1 is SGHAT and CDR2 is FQNNGV. This CDR3 has 15 amino acids. The CDR3 spells CASTFLGILSYEQYF. The CDR3 bases are TGTGCCAGCACCTTCTTAGGGATACTATCCTACGAGCAGTACTTC.

At least ten counts were recorded for this clonotype. This chain uses TRBV4-3 with TRBJ2-7, with a weak D call TRBD1 (5 bases). The CDR3 is 15 amino acids. Germline loops: CDR1 LGHNA, CDR2 YSLEER. V was clipped by 6 bases and J by 3 bases, with 18 bases between them. The CDR3 DNA is TGCGCCAGCAGTCTAACCAGGGAAGCTGACTACGAGCAGTACTTC. It specifies CASSLTREADYEQYF.

This clonotype was counted ten times or more. The V gene is TRBV12-3 or TRBV12-4, the J gene TRBJ2-6; D is perhaps TRBD2 (6 bases). CDR3 size: 14 residues. V lost 6 bases, J lost 2 bases, and 8 bases lay in between. The CDR3 here is CASRASAGANVLTF. CDR3 DNA: TGTGCCAGCAGGGCTAGCGCTGGGGCCAACGTCCTGACTTTC.

In its sample, this clonotype was seen many times. The CDR3 DNA is TGTGCCAGCAGTCCCTCACACAGGGGGACTGAAGCTTTCTTT. Protein product: CASSPSHRGTEAFF. The V call is TRBV12-3 or TRBV12-4, the J call TRBJ1-1; TRBD1 matches at 8 bases. This CDR3 has 14 residues. The junction had 7 bases not matched to a gene; V was cut back by 5 bases and J by 5 bases.

This clonotype was detected many times. The chain joins TRBV19 to TRBJ2-7; tentatively, D is TRBD1 (6 bases). The V gene lost 2 bases and the J gene lost 4 bases, with 12 bases spanning the gap. Germline V gene data show CDR1 as LNHDA and CDR2 as SQIVND (reference sequence). The CDR3 runs to 14 residues. CDR3 sequence reads: CASSIQGREYEQYF. The DNA for the CDR3 is TGTGCCAGTAGTATACAGGGGCGCGAGTACGAGCAGTACTTC.

This clonotype was counted ten times or more. The V gene is TRBV10-3, the J gene TRBJ2-2; no firm D call. V shed 6 bases and J shed 0 bases, with 8 bases lying between them. CDR1 is ENHRY and CDR2 is SYGVKD in the germline V gene. This CDR3 contains 14 residues. In DNA, the CDR3 is TGTGCCATCAGCACGACACCGAACACCGGGGAGCTGTTTTTT. Encoded protein: CAISTTPNTGELFF.

In this sample, this clonotype turned up many times. The chain carries TRBV15 and TRBJ2-1; a weak D match, TRBD1 (5 bases). V shed 6 bases and J shed 7 bases, with 13 bases lying between them. Per the germline V gene, CDR1 is LNHNV and CDR2 is YYDKDF (reference sequence). The CDR3 spans 13 residues. The DNA of the CDR3 is TGTGCCACCAGTCTTGACAGACATAATGAGCAGTTCTTC. Protein: CATSLDRHNEQFF.

This clonotype was seen repeatedly, ten times or more. J is TRBJ2-2 and V is TRBV6-1, with 9 bases lining up with TRBD2. The CDR3 spans 16 residues. CDR1 is MNHNS and CDR2 is SASEGT in the germline V gene. V dropped 7 bases and J dropped 0; count of bases not matched to a gene: 6. The CDR3 DNA sequence: TGTGCCAGCACGGGAGCGGGAGGACCGAACACCGGGGAGCTGTTTTTT. It codes for CASTGAGGPNTGELFF.

This clonotype was picked up many times. V and J are TRBV7-9 and TRBJ2-2, with a weak D call TRBD2 (6 bases). V was cut by 1 base and J by 1 base, with 13 bases left in between. CDR1 SEHNR and CDR2 FQNEAQ come from the germline V gene (reference sequence). The length of the CDR3 is 17 residues. The CDR3 spells CASSLELDYLNTGELFF. The CDR3 DNA sequence: TGTGCCAGCAGCTTAGAGTTGGACTACCTGAACACCGGGGAGCTGTTTTTT.

This clonotype was observed many times. J is TRBJ2-5 and V is TRBV5-6; no clear D. Germline CDR1 is SGHDT and CDR2 is YYEEEE. V lost 1 base to trimming and J lost 0 bases, with 13 bases between them. This CDR3 spans 16 amino acids. The CDR3 coding sequence is TGTGCCAGCAGCTTGAATTTGGGTTCGTACCAAGAGACCCAGTACTTC. It codes for CASSLNLGSYQETQYF.

This clonotype was seen ten or more times. The rearrangement uses TRBV5-1 and TRBJ1-6; TRBD1 aligns across 8 bases. Germline V gene data show CDR1 as SGHRS and CDR2 as YFSETQ. V shed 2 bases and J 8 bases; nucleotides not matched to a gene: 6. This CDR3 comprises 15 residues. Written as DNA, the CDR3 is TGCGCCAGCAGCTTTCCAGGGGGCAAGGATTCACCCCTCCACTTT. Translating it yields CASSFPGGKDSPLHF. The full variable domain, completed using reference TRBV5-1 and TRBJ1-6, is KAGVTQTPRYLIKTRGQQVTLSCSPISGHRSVSWYQQTPGQGLQFLFEYFSETQRNKGNFPGRFSGRQFSNSRSEMNVSTLELGDSALYLCASSFPGGKDSPLHFGNGTRLTVT.

On this clonotype itself: The junction departs from germline at one end; a sequencing error may be responsible. The chain links TRBV5-5 to TRBJ1-1; no clear D gene. CDR1 is SGHKS and CDR2 is YYEKEE in the germline V gene (reference sequence). CDR3 size: 13 residues. CDR3 sequence: CASSLPLNTESFF. The CDR3 DNA reads TGTGCCAGCAGCTTGCCCTTGAACACTGAATCTTTCTTT.

This clonotype was seen ten or more times. The chain recombines TRBV20-1 with TRBJ2-3, with D possibly called TRBD1 or TRBD2 (5 bases each). V lost 6 bases and J lost 1, with 14 bases in between. CDR3 length: 14 amino acids. Germline-derived CDR1 and CDR2 are DFQATT and SNEGSKA (reference sequence). CDR3 nucleotide sequence: TGCAGTGCCCTAAGAGGGGTTGGCACAGATACGCAGTATTTT. Its protein product is CSALRGVGTDTQYF.

The gene calls are TRBV4-3 and TRBJ1-1, with D maybe TRBD1 (6 bases). The CDR3 extends over 18 amino acids. Trimming shortened V by 2 bases and J by 8 bases, and 27 bases separated the two germline ends. Germline CDR1 is LGHNA and CDR2 is YSLEER. The CDR3: CASSQIGGRPTVEREAFF. In DNA, the CDR3 is TGCGCCAGCAGCCAAATCGGGGGGCGCCCAACGGTAGAACGGGAAGCTTTCTTT.

This clonotype showed up many times. The rearrangement joins TRBV7-2 to TRBJ1-1; weak D call: TRBD1 (5 bases). The V end lost 0 bases, the J end lost 10 bases, and 12 bases lay between the germline ends. Per the germline V gene, CDR1 is SGHTA and CDR2 is FQGNSA. CDR3 size: 13 residues. CDR3 coding DNA: TGTGCCAGCAGCTTAGCGCACAGCGGGGGAGCTTTCTTT. It translates to CASSLAHSGGAFF. Combining the CDR3 with reference TRBV7-2 and TRBJ1-1 gives the whole variable domain GAGVSQSPSNKVTEKGKDVELRCDPISGHTALYWYRQSLGQGLEFLIYFQGNSAPDKSGLPSDRFSAERTGGSVSTLTIQRTQQEDSAVYLCASSLAHSGGAFFGQGTRLTVV.

This clonotype was observed at least ten times. The genes are TRBV6-5 and TRBJ2-3, with 7 bases that match TRBD2. Per germline, CDR1 MNHEY and CDR2 SVGAGI. The CDR3 runs to 18 residues. After removal of 2 bases from V and 1 base from J, the junction contained 12 bases not matched to a gene. The CDR3 nucleotides read TGTGCCAGCAGTTACAGCAATGGAGGACGGGGGGGCACAGATACGCAGTATTTT. It yields the protein CASSYSNGGRGGTDTQYF.

This clonotype was counted at least ten times. The chain is built from TRBV7-2 and TRBJ2-7, with 7 bases fitting TRBD1. V gave up 7 bases and J gave up 4 bases; unmatched junction bases: 7. The CDR3 contains 13 residues. CDR1 is SGHTA and CDR2 is FQGNSA in the germline V gene. This CDR3 reads CASKRGPPYEQYF. In DNA, the CDR3 is TGTGCCAGCAAGAGGGGGCCGCCTTACGAGCAGTACTTC.

The genes are TRBV20-1 and TRBJ1-2, with 8 bases that match TRBD1. This CDR3 has 13 residues. Germline V CDR1 and CDR2: DFQATT, SNEGSKA (reference sequence). Trimming at V came to 4 bases and at J to 7 bases, leaving 8 bases not matched to a gene. The CDR3 spells CSAKYQGAPGYTF. In DNA, the CDR3 is TGCAGTGCTAAATACCAGGGGGCGCCTGGCTACACCTTC.

This clonotype was seen at least ten times. The rearrangement uses TRBV2 and TRBJ1-3; weak D call: TRBD1 (5 bases). V lost 6 bases to trimming and J lost 3 bases, with 18 bases between them. This CDR3 has 16 residues. Germline lookup yields CDR1 SNHLY and CDR2 FYNNEI. The CDR3 sequence is CASSLGTPASGNTIYF. The CDR3 DNA reads as TGTGCCAGCAGCCTGGGGACCCCGGCGAGTGGAAACACCATATATTTT. The whole variable domain, filled in from reference TRBV2 and TRBJ1-3, reads EPEVTQTPSHQVTQMGQEVILRCVPISNHLYFYWYRQILGQKVEFLVSFYNNEISEKSEIFDDQFSVERPDGSNFTLKIRSTKLEDSAMYFCASSLGTPASGNTIYFGEGSWLTVV.

In its sample, this clonotype was seen many times. The chain uses TRBV29-1 and TRBJ2-7, with D uncertain. CDR1 and CDR2 (germline): SQVTM, ANQGSEA. V lost 4 bases to trimming and J lost 0 bases, with 10 bases between them. The CDR3 is 13 residues long. Here the CDR3 reads CSVAGYSSYEQYF. The DNA for the CDR3 is TGCAGCGTTGCCGGGTATAGCTCCTACGAGCAGTACTTC.

This clonotype was seen repeatedly, ten times or more. This chain joins TRBV19 and TRBJ1-2; D is undetermined. Trimming took off 7 bases at V and 3 bases at J, with 9 bases between the two ends. The germline gives CDR1 LNHDA, CDR2 SQIVND (reference sequence). This CDR3 has 12 amino acids. The DNA of the CDR3 is TGTGCCAGTACTGTCAACTACTATGGCTACACCTTC. Protein sequence: CASTVNYYGYTF.

At least ten counts were recorded for this clonotype. V usage is TRBV4-2 and J usage is TRBJ2-4; TRBD2 is a possible D gene (5 bases). The V and J ends lost 1 base and 3 bases respectively, with 10 bases between them. The CDR3 is made up of 15 amino acids. Germline V gene lookup returns CDR1 LGHNA and CDR2 YNFKEQ. This CDR3 reads CASSQVWGVKNIQYF. In nucleotides, the CDR3 is TGTGCCAGCAGCCAAGTCTGGGGAGTCAAAAACATTCAGTACTTC.

The DNA of the CDR3 is TGTGCCAGCAGCCAAGGGAGGGGGCATCAGCCCCAGCATTTT. It codes for CASSQGRGHQPQHF. The rearrangement joins TRBV7-2 to TRBJ1-5, with TRBD1 matching 7 bases. Germline CDR1 reads SGHTA; CDR2 reads FQGNSA. The V and J ends lost 5 bases and 5 bases, in that order; junction bases with no gene match: 6. This CDR3 has 14 amino acids.